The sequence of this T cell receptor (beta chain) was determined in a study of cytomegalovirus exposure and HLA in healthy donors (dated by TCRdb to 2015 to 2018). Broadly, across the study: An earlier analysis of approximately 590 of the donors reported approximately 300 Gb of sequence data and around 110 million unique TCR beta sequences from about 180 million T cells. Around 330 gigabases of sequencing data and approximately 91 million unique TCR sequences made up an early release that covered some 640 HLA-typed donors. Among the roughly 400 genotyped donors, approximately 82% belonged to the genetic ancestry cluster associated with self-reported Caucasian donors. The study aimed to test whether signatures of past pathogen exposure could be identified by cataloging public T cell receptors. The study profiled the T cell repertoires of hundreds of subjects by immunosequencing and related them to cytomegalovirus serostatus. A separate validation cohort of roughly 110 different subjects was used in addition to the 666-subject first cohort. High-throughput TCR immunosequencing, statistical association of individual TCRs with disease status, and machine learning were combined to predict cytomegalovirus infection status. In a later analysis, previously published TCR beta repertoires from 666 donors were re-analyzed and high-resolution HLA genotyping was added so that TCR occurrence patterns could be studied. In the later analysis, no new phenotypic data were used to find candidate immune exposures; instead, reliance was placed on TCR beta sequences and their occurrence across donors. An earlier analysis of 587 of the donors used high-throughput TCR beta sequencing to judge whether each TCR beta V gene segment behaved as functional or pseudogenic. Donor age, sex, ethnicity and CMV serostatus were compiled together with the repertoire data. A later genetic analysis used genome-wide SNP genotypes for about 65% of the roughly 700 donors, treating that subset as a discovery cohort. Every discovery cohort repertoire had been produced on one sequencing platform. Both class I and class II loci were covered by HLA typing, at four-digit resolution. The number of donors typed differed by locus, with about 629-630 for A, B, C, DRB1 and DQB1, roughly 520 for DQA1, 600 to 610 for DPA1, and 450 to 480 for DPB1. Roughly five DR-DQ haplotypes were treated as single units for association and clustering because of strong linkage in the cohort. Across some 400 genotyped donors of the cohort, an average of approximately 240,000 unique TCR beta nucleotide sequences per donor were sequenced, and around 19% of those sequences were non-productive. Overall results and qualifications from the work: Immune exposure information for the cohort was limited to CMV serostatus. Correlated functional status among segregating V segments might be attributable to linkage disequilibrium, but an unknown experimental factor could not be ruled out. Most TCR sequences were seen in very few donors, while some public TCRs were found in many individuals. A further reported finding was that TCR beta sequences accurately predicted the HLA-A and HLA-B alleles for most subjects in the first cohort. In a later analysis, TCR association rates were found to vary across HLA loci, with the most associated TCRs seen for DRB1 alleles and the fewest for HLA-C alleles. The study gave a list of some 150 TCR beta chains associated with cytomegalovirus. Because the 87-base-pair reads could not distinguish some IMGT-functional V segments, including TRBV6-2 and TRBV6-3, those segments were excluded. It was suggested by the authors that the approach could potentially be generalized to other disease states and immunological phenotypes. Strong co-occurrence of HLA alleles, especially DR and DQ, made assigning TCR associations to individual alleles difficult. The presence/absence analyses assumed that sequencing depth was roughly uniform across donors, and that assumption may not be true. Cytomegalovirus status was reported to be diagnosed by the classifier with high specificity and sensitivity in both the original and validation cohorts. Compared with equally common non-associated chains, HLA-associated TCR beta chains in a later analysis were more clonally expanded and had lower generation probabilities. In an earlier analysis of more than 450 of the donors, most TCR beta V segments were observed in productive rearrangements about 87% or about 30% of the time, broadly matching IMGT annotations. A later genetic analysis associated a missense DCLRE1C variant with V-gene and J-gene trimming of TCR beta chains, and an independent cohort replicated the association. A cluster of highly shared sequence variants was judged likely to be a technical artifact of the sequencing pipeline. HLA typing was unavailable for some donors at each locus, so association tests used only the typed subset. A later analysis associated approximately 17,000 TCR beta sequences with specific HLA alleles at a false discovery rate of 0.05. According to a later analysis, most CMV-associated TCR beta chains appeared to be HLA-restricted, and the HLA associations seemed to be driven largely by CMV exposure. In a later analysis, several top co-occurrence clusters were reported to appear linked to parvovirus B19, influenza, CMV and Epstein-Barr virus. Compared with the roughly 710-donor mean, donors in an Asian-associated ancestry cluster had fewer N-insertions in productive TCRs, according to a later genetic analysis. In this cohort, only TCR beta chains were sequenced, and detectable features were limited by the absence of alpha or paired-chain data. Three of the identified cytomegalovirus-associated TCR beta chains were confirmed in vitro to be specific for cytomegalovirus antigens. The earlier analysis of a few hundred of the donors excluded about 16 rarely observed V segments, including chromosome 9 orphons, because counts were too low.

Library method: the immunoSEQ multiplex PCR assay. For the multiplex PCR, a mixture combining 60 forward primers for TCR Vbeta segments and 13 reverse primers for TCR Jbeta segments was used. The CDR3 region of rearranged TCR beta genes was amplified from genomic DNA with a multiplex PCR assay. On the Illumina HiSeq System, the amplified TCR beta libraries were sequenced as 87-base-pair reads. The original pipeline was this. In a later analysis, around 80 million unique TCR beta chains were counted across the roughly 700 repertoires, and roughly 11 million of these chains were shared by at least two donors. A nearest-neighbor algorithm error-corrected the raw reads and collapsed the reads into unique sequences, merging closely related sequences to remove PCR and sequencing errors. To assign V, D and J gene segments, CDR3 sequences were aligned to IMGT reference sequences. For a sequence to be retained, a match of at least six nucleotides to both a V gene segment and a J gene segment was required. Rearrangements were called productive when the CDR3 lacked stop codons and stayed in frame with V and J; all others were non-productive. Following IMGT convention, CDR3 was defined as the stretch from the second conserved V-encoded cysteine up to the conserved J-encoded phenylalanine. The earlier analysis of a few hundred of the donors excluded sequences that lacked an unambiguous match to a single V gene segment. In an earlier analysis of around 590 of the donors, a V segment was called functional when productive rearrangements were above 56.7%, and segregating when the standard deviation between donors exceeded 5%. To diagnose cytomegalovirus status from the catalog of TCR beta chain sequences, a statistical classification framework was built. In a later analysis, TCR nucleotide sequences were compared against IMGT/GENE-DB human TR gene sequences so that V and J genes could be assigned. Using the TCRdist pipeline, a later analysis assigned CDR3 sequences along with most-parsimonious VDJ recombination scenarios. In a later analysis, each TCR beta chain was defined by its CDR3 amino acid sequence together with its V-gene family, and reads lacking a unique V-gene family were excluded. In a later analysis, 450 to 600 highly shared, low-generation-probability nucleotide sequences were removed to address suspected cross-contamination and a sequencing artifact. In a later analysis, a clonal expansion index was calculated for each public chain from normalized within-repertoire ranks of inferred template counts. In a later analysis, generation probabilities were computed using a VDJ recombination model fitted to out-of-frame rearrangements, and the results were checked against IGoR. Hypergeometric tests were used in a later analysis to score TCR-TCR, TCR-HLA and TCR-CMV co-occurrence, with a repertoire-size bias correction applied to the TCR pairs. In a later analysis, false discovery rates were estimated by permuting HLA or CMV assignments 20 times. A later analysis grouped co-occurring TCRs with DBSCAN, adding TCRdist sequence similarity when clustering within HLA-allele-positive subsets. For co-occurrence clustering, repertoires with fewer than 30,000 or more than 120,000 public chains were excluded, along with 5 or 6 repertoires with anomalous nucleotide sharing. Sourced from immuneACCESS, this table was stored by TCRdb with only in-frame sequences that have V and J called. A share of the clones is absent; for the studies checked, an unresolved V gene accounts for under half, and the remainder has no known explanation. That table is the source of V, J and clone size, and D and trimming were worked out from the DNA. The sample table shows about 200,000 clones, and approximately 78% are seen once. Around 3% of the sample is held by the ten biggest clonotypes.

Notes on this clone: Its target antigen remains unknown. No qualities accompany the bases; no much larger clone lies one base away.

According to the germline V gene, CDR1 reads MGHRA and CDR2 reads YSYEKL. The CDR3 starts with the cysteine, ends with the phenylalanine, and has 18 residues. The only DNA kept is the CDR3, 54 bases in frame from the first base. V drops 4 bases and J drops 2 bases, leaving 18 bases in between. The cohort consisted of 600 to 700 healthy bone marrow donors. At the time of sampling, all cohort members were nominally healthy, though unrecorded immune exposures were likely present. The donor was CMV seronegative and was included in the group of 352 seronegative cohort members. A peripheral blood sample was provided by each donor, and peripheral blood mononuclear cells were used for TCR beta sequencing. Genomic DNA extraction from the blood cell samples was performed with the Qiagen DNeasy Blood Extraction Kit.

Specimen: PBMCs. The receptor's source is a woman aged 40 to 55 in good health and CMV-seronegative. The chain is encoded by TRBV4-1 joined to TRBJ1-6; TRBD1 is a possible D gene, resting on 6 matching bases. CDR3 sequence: CASSLPEWGRTYNSPLHF. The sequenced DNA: TGCGCCAGCAGCCTCCCAGAATGGGGGCGCACCTATAATTCACCCCTCCACTTT.